This T cell receptor (beta chain) was sequenced for a study of OX40 agonist ivuxolimab in advanced cancers. Study summary: Every patient in dose escalation had hepatocellular carcinoma, melanoma, renal cell or head and neck cancer. Eligibility admitted prior anti-PD-1, anti-PD-L1 or anti-CTLA-4 therapy; roughly 37% had some. Study-level findings and limits: Partial responders at 0.1-3.0 mg/kg showed near-lowest clonal expansion.

This CDR3 spans 14 amino acids. Losses at the gene ends were 5 bases for V and 3 bases for J; bases not matched to a gene: 2. Germline assignment: CDR1 SNHLY and CDR2 FYNNEI. On this clone itself: Its antigen is as yet unknown.

Libraries were prepared by immunoSEQ multiplex PCR; TCRdb keeps only in-frame clonotypes and omits some of them. Of 65,000 to 80,000 clones listed, approximately 90% are singletons. The genes are TRBV2 and TRBJ2-3; 10 bases match TRBD2. The specimen comprised CD4+ or CD8+ T cells sorted from blood, sampled in a trial of the OX40 agonist ivuxolimab. This TCR derives from an adult with an advanced solid tumor such as melanoma, head and neck, liver or kidney cancer. CDR3 DNA sequence: TGTGCCAGCAGTCTAGCGGGGGTTACAGATACGCAGTATTTT. The encoded protein is CASSLAGVTDTQYF.